Below, 18 T cell receptor beta chains from the same sample are listed, as sequenced in a study of regulatory T cells in long-lasting Graves disease. The time point is: newly diagnosed GD, antithyroid drugs for less than 3 months. Following extraction of RNA from PBMCs, that RNA was used to make the TCR library. Libraries of TCR beta came from iRepertoire HTBI primers plus Arm-PCR of CDR3 regions. TCRdb fed the multiplex PCR reads into MiXCR, producing one record per CDR3 protein. Among about 420,000 distinct CDR3 sequences listed, 15% to 20% were seen once. These data were likewise used in another study, on T cells in Graves' hyperthyroidism and ophthalmopathy.

The sample here was peripheral blood mononuclear cells (PBMCs), taken at new diagnosis, from a patient treated with antithyroid drugs. Receptors were obtained from a woman aged 18-29 years with Graves disease.

This chain joins TRBV7-6 and TRBJ1-5; 9 bases map to TRBD1. Unmatched junction bases numbered 14, after V lost 6 bases and J lost 2 bases. The CDR3 runs 18 residues. The germline CDR1 and CDR2 sequences are SGHVS and FNYEAQ. The CDR3 sequence is CASSNDRGVIDGNQPQHF. The CDR3 DNA follows: TGTGCCAGCAGTAATGACAGGGGGGTGATCGATGGCAATCAGCCCCAGCATTTT.

This clonotype was observed many times. The CDR3 DNA sequence: TGTGCCAGCAGTCCATTAAAGACTAGCGGTGCCGTCAACACGCAGTATTTT. This codes for CASSPLKTSGAVNTQYF. The V and J genes are TRBV3-1 and TRBJ2-3; 9 positions agree with TRBD2. Trimming removed 6 bases from V and 9 bases from J; junction bases left unmatched: 19. Germline V gene data show CDR1 as LGHDT and CDR2 as YNNKEL (reference sequence). The CDR3 runs 17 residues.

This clonotype has a count of ten or more. The chain carries TRBV6-1 and TRBJ1-2, with 12 nucleotides matching TRBD1. CDR3 length equals 18 residues. Germline V CDR1 and CDR2: MNHNS, SASEGT. V shed 4 bases and J 0 bases; nucleotides not matched to a gene: 9. For the CDR3, the DNA is TGTGCCAGCAGTGTCTACCGGGACAGGGGGCTTTCTAACTATGGCTACACCTTC. This codes for CASSVYRDRGLSNYGYTF.

The sample holds many counts of this clonotype. For the CDR3, the DNA is TGTGCCAGCAGCCCCGGGACTAGCACAGATACGCAGTATTTT. Encoded protein: CASSPGTSTDTQYF. The chain employs TRBV7-2 and TRBJ2-3; tentatively, D is TRBD2 (6 bases). Trimming removed 5 bases from V and 0 bases from J, with 9 bases in between. The germline V gene has CDR1 SGHTA and CDR2 FQGNSA. The CDR3 length is 14 residues.

This clonotype appeared many times. The V call is TRBV7-2, the J call TRBJ1-5; TRBD1 agrees at 11 bases. The V segment lost 5 bases and the J segment 0 bases; nucleotides outside the gene matches: 3. Germline loops: CDR1 SGHTA, CDR2 FQGNSA. The CDR3 loop spans 16 amino acids. The CDR3 sequence is CASSGQGAYSNQPQHF. The CDR3 DNA sequence: TGTGCCAGCAGCGGACAGGGGGCGTATAGCAATCAGCCCCAGCATTTT.

This clonotype was counted between two and nine times. The rearrangement uses TRBV4-1 and TRBJ1-6; D may be TRBD1 (5 bases). Looked up from germline, CDR1 is MGHRA and CDR2 is YSYEKL. The V gene lost 1 base and the J gene lost 5 bases, with 15 bases spanning the gap. There are 17 residues in the CDR3. The DNA of the CDR3 is TGCGCCAGCAGCCAAGGCCTATCCGGGACCAATAATTCACCCCTCCACTTT. It is translated as CASSQGLSGTNNSPLHF.

This rearrangement joins TRBV27 to TRBJ2-2, with no clear D. The CDR3 is made up of 14 amino acids. The germline V gene encodes CDR1 MNHEY and CDR2 SMNVEV (reference sequence). V lost 6 bases to trimming and J lost 5 bases, with 13 bases between them. CDR3 amino acids: CASREVITTGELFF. CDR3 bases: TGTGCCAGCAGGGAAGTGATTACAACCGGGGAGCTGTTTTTT.

This clonotype has a count of ten or more. The CDR3 sequence is CASRVGENTEAFF. The CDR3 DNA reads as TGTGCCAGCAGAGTGGGGGAGAACACTGAAGCTTTCTTT. The rearrangement joins TRBV5-8 to TRBJ1-1, with D perhaps TRBD1 (5 bases). The germline V gene encodes CDR1 SGHTS and CDR2 YDEGEE. The length of the CDR3 is 13 residues. Trimming shortened V by 5 bases and J by 1 base, and 9 bases separated the two germline ends.

This rearrangement joins TRBV7-9 to TRBJ2-5; either TRBD1 or TRBD2 may supply D (5 bases each). The germline V gene encodes CDR1 SEHNR and CDR2 FQNEAQ (reference sequence). The CDR3 totals 16 residues. V lost 5 bases to trimming and J lost 1 base, with 17 bases between them. The chain's CDR3 is CASSQRDQGIQETQYF. CDR3 nucleotide sequence: TGTGCCAGCAGCCAACGGGACCAAGGGATCCAAGAGACCCAGTACTTC.

This sequence joins TRBV6-1 and TRBJ1-1, with 7 nucleotides matching TRBD1. The ends lost 6 bases at V and 2 bases at J; junction bases unmatched: 9. The CDR3 consists of 15 residues. Germline V gene lookup returns CDR1 MNHNS and CDR2 SASEGT. The CDR3 bases are TGTGCCAGCAGCGACTCCGGGACAGCAAACACTGAAGCTTTCTTT. It translates to CASSDSGTANTEAFF.

This clonotype was detected many times. This rearrangement joins TRBV7-2 to TRBJ2-1, with TRBD2 matching 14 bases. The CDR3 sequence is 16 residues long. CDR1 and CDR2 (germline): SGHTA, FQGNSA. Losses at the gene ends were 3 bases for V and 6 bases for J; bases not matched to a gene: 4. The CDR3 coding sequence is TGTGCCAGCAGCTTCGCCGGGACTAGCGGGAGCAATGAGCAGTTCTTC. Translation: CASSFAGTSGSNEQFF.

Details on this clonotype: Sequence at one end of the junction differs from germline and may be a read error. The chain is built from TRBV12-3 or TRBV12-4 and TRBJ2-2; 10 bases fit TRBD2. CDR3 length equals 14 residues. The DNA for the CDR3 is TGTGCCGGCAGTGTTAGCGGGAGGAGCGGGGAGCTGTTTTTT. Translating it yields CAGSVSGRSGELFF.

The chain has TRBV12-3 or TRBV12-4 and TRBJ1-6; D is uncertain. The length of the CDR3 is 13 residues. The V and J ends lost 5 bases and 10 bases respectively, with 12 bases between them. The CDR3 protein is CASSRTSGSPLHF. In DNA form, the CDR3 reads TGTGCCAGCAGTAGAACTAGCGGCTCACCCCTCCACTTT.

The rearrangement uses TRBV27 and TRBJ2-7, with 9 bases fitting TRBD1. CDR3 length: 15 residues. V lost 2 bases, J lost 4 bases, and 6 bases stayed unmatched. Germline V gene sequence: CDR1 MNHEY, CDR2 SMNVEV (reference sequence). The CDR3 DNA is TGTGCCAGCAGTTTAGCCCCGACAGGGGGGTACGAGCAGTACTTC. It specifies CASSLAPTGGYEQYF.

This clonotype was recorded at least ten times. The gene calls are TRBV27 and TRBJ2-1, with D uncertain. Germline CDR1 MNHEY, CDR2 SMNVEV (reference sequence). The V and J ends lost 7 bases and 5 bases respectively, with 12 bases between them. The CDR3 totals 13 residues. The CDR3 DNA reads as TGTGCCAGCACCGACAATATGAACAATGAGCAGTTCTTC. This gives the protein CASTDNMNNEQFF.

In this sample, this clonotype turned up many times. The CDR3 here is CASRPQGGNTDTQYF. For the CDR3, the DNA is TGTGCCAGCAGACCACAAGGGGGTAACACAGATACGCAGTATTTT. V gene TRBV28 combines with J gene TRBJ2-3; D perhaps matches TRBD1 (6 bases). With 6 bases removed from V and 2 bases from J, the gap between germline ends came to 15 bases. CDR1 MDHEN and CDR2 SYDVKM come from the germline V gene. The CDR3 is made up of 15 amino acids.

The chain joins TRBV4-3 to TRBJ2-3; 11 positions match TRBD2. J lost 5 bases, V lost 1 base, and 8 bases had no gene match. This CDR3 comprises 17 residues. Germline CDR1 reads LGHNA; CDR2 reads YSLEER. As DNA, the CDR3 is TGCGCCAGCAGCCAAGGGGAACTAGCGGGAGTAAAAGATACGCAGTATTTT. Translated, it gives CASSQGELAGVKDTQYF.

This chain joins TRBV19 and TRBJ2-1, with 7 bases lining up with TRBD2. The end of the DNA fits TRBJ2-5 better, so the J call may be wrong. Per germline, CDR1 LNHDA and CDR2 SQIVND (reference sequence). The length of the CDR3 is 13 residues. The CDR3 DNA is TGTGCCAGTAGTAGCGGGAGAGTAGAGACCCAGTACTTC. Translated: CASSSGRVETQYF.